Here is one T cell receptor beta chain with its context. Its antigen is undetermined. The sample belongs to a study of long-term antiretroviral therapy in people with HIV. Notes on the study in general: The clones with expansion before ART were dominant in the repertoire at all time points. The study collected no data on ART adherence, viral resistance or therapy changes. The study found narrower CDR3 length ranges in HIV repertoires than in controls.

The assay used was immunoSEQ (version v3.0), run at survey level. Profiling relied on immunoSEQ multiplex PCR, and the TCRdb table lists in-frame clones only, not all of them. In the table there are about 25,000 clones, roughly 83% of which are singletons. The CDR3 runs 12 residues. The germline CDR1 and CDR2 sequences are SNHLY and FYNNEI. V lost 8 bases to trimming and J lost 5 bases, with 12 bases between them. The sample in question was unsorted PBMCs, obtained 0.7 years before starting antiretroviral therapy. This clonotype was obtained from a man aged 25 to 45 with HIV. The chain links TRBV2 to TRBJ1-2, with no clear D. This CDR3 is CASYSLPYGYTF. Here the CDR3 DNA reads TGTGCCAGCTATAGTCTCCCTTATGGCTACACCTTC.